The 16 T cell receptor beta chains listed next were all sequenced from one sample in a study of Ad26.COV2.S vaccination and SARS-CoV-2 variants. Only in-frame clones appear in the TCRdb table, and some are missing; sequencing was by immunoSEQ multiplex PCR. This table holds around 400,000 clones, roughly 90% found once. Treatment defined: around 19 received Ad26.COV2.S at low or high dose, single or two shots; about 5 received placebo; per-sample allocation not given. Day 63 after the first vaccine or placebo injection was the time point for sampling. Specimen: peripheral blood, collected in a trial of Ad26.COV2.S vaccine versus placebo. These receptors were obtained from a person between 18 and 59 years old who received the Ad26.COV2.S COVID-19 vaccine or a placebo.

This chain uses TRBV27 with TRBJ1-2, with 7 bases aligning to TRBD1. The CDR3 runs 15 residues. V lost 1 base to trimming and J lost 5 bases; unmatched junction nucleotides: 7. Germline V CDR1 and CDR2: MNHEY, SMNVEV (reference sequence). CDR3 nucleotide sequence: TGTGCCAGCAGTTTATTGCAGGGGGGGTTTTATGGCTACACCTTC. Encoded protein: CASSLLQGGFYGYTF.

The rearrangement joins TRBV5-1 to TRBJ1-1, with a possible D match to TRBD1 (6 bases). With 4 bases removed from V and 1 base from J, the gap between germline ends came to 11 bases. Germline assignment: CDR1 SGHRS and CDR2 YFSETQ. The CDR3 spans 14 residues. The chain's CDR3 is CASSTGHQNTEAFF. DNA for the CDR3: TGCGCCAGCAGCACGGGACACCAGAACACTGAAGCTTTCTTT.

The chain combines TRBV29-1 with TRBJ2-5; 10 bases fit TRBD2. The V gene end was trimmed by 1 base and the J gene end by 5 bases; junction bases not matched to a gene: 7. Germline values: CDR1 SQVTM, CDR2 ANQGSEA. This CDR3 contains 15 residues. DNA of the CDR3: TGCAGCGTTGAAGGTCTAGCGGGAGATCTGGAGACCCAGTACTTC. The encoded protein is CSVEGLAGDLETQYF.

The V gene is TRBV2, the J gene TRBJ1-2; TRBD1 matches 8 bases. Germline assignment: CDR1 SNHLY and CDR2 FYNNEI. The CDR3 is made up of 11 amino acids. J gave up 3 bases and V 10 bases, and 1 base lay outside the gene matches. The chain's CDR3 is CAIQGDYGYTF. Here the CDR3 DNA reads TGTGCCATACAGGGGGACTATGGCTACACCTTC. Looking up the rest from reference TRBV2 and TRBJ1-2 gives the full variable domain: EPEVTQTPSHQVTQMGQEVILRCVPISNHLYFYWYRQILGQKVEFLVSFYNNEISEKSEIFDDQFSVERPDGSNFTLKIRSTKLEDSAMYFCAIQGDYGYTFGSGTRLTVV.

The V and J genes are TRBV19 and TRBJ2-7; 11 bases map to TRBD1. The CDR3 sequence is 14 residues long. CDR1 and CDR2 from the germline V gene are LNHDA and SQIVND (reference sequence). With 7 bases clipped from V and 3 bases from J, the junction kept 5 bases outside the gene matches. The CDR3 bases are TGTGCCAGTACTCGGACAGGGGGCTTCTACGAGCAGTACTTC. Amino acids: CASTRTGGFYEQYF.

The genes are TRBV29-1 and TRBJ2-3; TRBD2 is a possible D gene (7 bases). The V end was cut by 5 bases, the J end by 2 bases, with 17 bases between. Germline V lookup: CDR1 SQVTM, CDR2 ANQGSEA. The CDR3 loop spans 15 amino acids. CDR3 nucleotides: TGCAGCGTTCCGGGGGCTAGCGGCTACACAGATACGCAGTATTTT. It codes for CSVPGASGYTDTQYF.

This clone has a handful of counts. This sequence joins TRBV28 and TRBJ1-6, with D tentatively TRBD1 (5 bases). The CDR3 loop spans 13 amino acids. Germline V gene data show CDR1 as MDHEN and CDR2 as SYDVKM. The V end was cut by 3 bases, the J end by 8 bases, with 8 bases between. CDR3 region: CASSFRGDSPLHF. For the CDR3, the DNA is TGTGCCAGCAGTTTTCGGGGGGATTCACCCCTCCACTTT.

The chain couples TRBV14 to TRBJ2-5; 12 bases match TRBD2. This CDR3 region has 16 residues. CDR1 is SGHDN, CDR2 FVKESK, per germline. J lost 5 bases, V lost 4 bases, and 8 bases had no gene match. CDR3 amino acids: CASSPPTSGRSETQYF. In DNA form, the CDR3 reads TGTGCCAGCAGCCCCCCGACTAGCGGGAGATCGGAGACCCAGTACTTC.

This clone has only one observation. The V and J genes are TRBV28 and TRBJ1-5; 8 bases line up with TRBD1. Germline V gives CDR1 MDHEN, CDR2 SYDVKM. The CDR3 extends over 15 amino acids. V was pared by 5 bases and J by 1 base, with 4 bases of the junction left unmatched. This CDR3 is CASSQGAGSNQPQHF. The CDR3 DNA sequence: TGTGCCAGCAGTCAGGGGGCAGGGAGCAATCAGCCCCAGCATTTT.

V usage is TRBV11-2 and J usage is TRBJ2-7; D is undetermined. V was clipped by 4 bases and J by 9 bases, with 16 bases between them. This CDR3 spans 13 amino acids. Germline V gene sequence: CDR1 SGHAT, CDR2 FQNNGV. The CDR3 DNA follows: TGTGCCAGCAGCTCCGGCCCGCCGGGCGGGCAGTACTTC. Translated: CASSSGPPGGQYF.

This clone showed up just a few times. The rearrangement links TRBV9 to TRBJ1-5, with 8 bases identical to TRBD1. This CDR3 comprises 14 residues. V dropped 1 base and J dropped 10; count of bases not matched to a gene: 7. CDR1 is SGDLS, CDR2 YYNGEE, per germline. Here the CDR3 DNA reads TGTGCCAGCAGCGTAAGTGAGACAGGGGCCCCCCAGCATTTT. Translated: CASSVSETGAPQHF.

This clone occurred a few times. CDR3 protein: CASSLGGGRYEQYF. Here the CDR3 DNA reads TGCGCCAGCAGCTTGGGTGGGGGGCGCTACGAGCAGTACTTC. V gene TRBV5-1 combines with J gene TRBJ2-7, with D perhaps TRBD1 or TRBD2 (6 bases each). This CDR3 contains 14 residues. Germline CDR1 is SGHRS and CDR2 is YFSETQ. Trimming removed 0 bases from V and 3 bases from J, with 10 bases in between.

The genes are TRBV28 and TRBJ2-1; 15 bases line up with TRBD2. This CDR3 has 16 residues. The germline V gene has CDR1 MDHEN and CDR2 SYDVKM. The V and J ends lost 6 bases and 3 bases, in that order; junction bases with no gene match: 3. The chain's CDR3 is CASRGLAGGFYNEQFF. The CDR3 DNA is TGTGCCAGCAGAGGACTAGCGGGAGGGTTCTACAATGAGCAGTTCTTC.

J is TRBJ1-2 and V is TRBV7-2; 7 nucleotides align to TRBD1. Germline V CDR1 and CDR2: SGHTA, FQGNSA. J gave up 8 bases and V 6 bases, and 9 bases lay outside the gene matches. The CDR3 is made up of 13 amino acids. Here the CDR3 reads CASSLQGSLGYTF. Written as DNA, the CDR3 is TGTGCCAGCAGTTTACAGGGGTCCCTAGGCTACACCTTC.

V and J are TRBV5-1 and TRBJ2-5; 10 bases agree with TRBD1. The CDR3 covers 18 residues. J was trimmed by 4 bases and V by 0 bases; bases with no gene match: 12. Germline lookup yields CDR1 SGHRS and CDR2 YFSETQ. The CDR3 protein is CASSLARTGGEVRETQYF. As DNA, the CDR3 is TGCGCCAGCAGCTTGGCCCGGACAGGGGGTGAGGTTAGAGAGACCCAGTACTTC.

Comment on this clone: One end of the junction is discordant with germline, which a read error may explain. The chain is built from TRBV19 and TRBJ2-3, with 9 bases aligning to TRBD1. In germline, CDR1 is LNHDA, CDR2 SQIVND (reference sequence). This CDR3 has 17 residues. The CDR3: CASSTGTGSLSTDTQYF. The CDR3 DNA is TGTGCCAGTAGTACCGGGACAGGGTCTCTTAGCACGGATACGCAGTATTTT.